These 32 T cell receptor beta chains originate from one sample sequenced in a study of T cell responses to AZD1222 COVID-19 vaccine. Sequenced by immunoSEQ multiplex PCR; TCRdb stores in-frame clones only, minus some. The sample carries roughly 120,000 clones, approximately 85% recorded once. The sample consisted of peripheral blood, taken on day 0 of AZD1222 vaccination. The receptor source for this set is an adult in good health.

This chain links TRBV4-2 with TRBJ1-2; TRBD1 agrees at 7 bases. The CDR3 is 15 residues long. Looked up from germline, CDR1 is LGHNA and CDR2 is YNFKEQ. V was pared by 5 bases and J by 3 bases, with 9 bases of the junction left unmatched. The chain's CDR3 is CASSRGEGADYGYTF. The CDR3 DNA is TGTGCCAGCAGCAGAGGGGAGGGGGCGGACTATGGCTACACCTTC.

The genes are TRBV7-9 and TRBJ2-7; D is uncertain. With 0 bases removed from V and 5 bases from J, the gap between germline ends came to 5 bases. Germline CDR1 reads SEHNR; CDR2 reads FQNEAQ (reference sequence). This CDR3 spans 12 amino acids. CDR3 sequence: CASSLALNEQYF. The CDR3 nucleotides read TGTGCCAGCAGCTTAGCGTTAAACGAGCAGTACTTC.

A single count supports this clone. The V call is TRBV10-3, the J call TRBJ2-1, with D possibly matching TRBD2 (7 bases). The CDR3 length is 15 residues. V dropped 5 bases and J dropped 8 bases, with 19 bases sitting between them. The V gene's germline CDR1 is ENHRY and CDR2 SYGVKD. The CDR3 DNA sequence: TGTGCCATCAGTTGGGGAGGGGGAGCCGAGGATGAGCAGTTCTTC. Translated: CAISWGGGAEDEQFF.

The chain is built from TRBV5-1 and TRBJ1-2; 11 nucleotides match TRBD1. Germline CDR1 and CDR2: SGHRS and YFSETQ. The ends lost 5 bases at V and 6 bases at J; junction bases unmatched: 3. This CDR3 contains 13 residues. The CDR3 coding sequence is TGCGCCAGCAGGTGGGACAGGGGGAATGGCTACACCTTC. This translates into CASRWDRGNGYTF.

V is TRBV3-1 (or the pseudogene TRBV3-2) and J is TRBJ1-3, with D unclear. This CDR3 comprises 11 residues. Germline-derived CDR1 and CDR2 are LGHDT and YNNKEL (reference sequence). Trimming stripped 4 bases from V and 6 bases from J, with 4 bases between. The chain's CDR3 is CASSLQNTIYF. The CDR3 DNA follows: TGTGCCAGCAGCCTGCAAAACACCATATATTTT.

This chain uses TRBV9 with TRBJ1-6; the D is unclear. Germline V gene data show CDR1 as SGDLS and CDR2 as YYNGEE. This CDR3 contains 13 residues. Trimming took 4 bases from V and 5 from J, leaving 7 bases between them. CDR3 in amino acids: CASSPGHNSPLHF. The CDR3 bases are TGTGCCAGCAGCCCCGGGCATAATTCACCCCTCCACTTT.

The chain couples TRBV24-1 to TRBJ2-5, with D perhaps matching TRBD1 (5 bases). From germline, CDR1 is KGHDR and CDR2 SFDVKD. The CDR3 extends over 13 amino acids. V was cut by 5 bases and J by 2 bases, with 8 bases left in between. In DNA form, the CDR3 reads TGTGCCACCAGTGGGGGCCCTCAAGAGACCCAGTACTTC. Translated: CATSGGPQETQYF.

The gene calls are TRBV7-3 and TRBJ2-3; D remains ambiguous. The V gene's germline CDR1 is SGHTA and CDR2 FQGTGA. The CDR3 consists of 13 residues. The V end lost 5 bases, the J end lost 2 bases, and 8 bases lay between the germline ends. The CDR3 nucleotides read TGTGCCAGCAGCCCCGGCGCCACAGATACGCAGTATTTT. Protein sequence: CASSPGATDTQYF.

V gene TRBV24-1 combines with J gene TRBJ2-3, with 13 nucleotides matching TRBD2. CDR1 and CDR2 from the germline V gene are KGHDR and SFDVKD. The CDR3 contains 16 residues. The V and J ends lost 2 bases and 5 bases, in that order; junction bases with no gene match: 3. CDR3 in amino acids: CATSDWGLAGRDTQYF. In nucleotides, the CDR3 is TGTGCCACCAGTGATTGGGGACTAGCGGGGAGAGATACGCAGTATTTT.

CDR3 DNA: TGTGCCATCAGTGAGTCTAGTAGGGGGAAACAAGAGACCCAGTACTTC. It specifies CAISESSRGKQETQYF. The V and J genes are TRBV10-3 and TRBJ2-5, with D maybe TRBD1 (6 bases). This CDR3 is 16 amino acids long. Trimming left V 0 bases short and J 2 bases short, with 13 bases between. CDR1 is ENHRY, CDR2 SYGVKD, per germline.

This clone was found a few times. This rearrangement joins TRBV18 to TRBJ1-1; 7 positions agree with TRBD1. The CDR3 runs 15 residues. Germline CDR1 and CDR2: KGHSH and LQKENI. The trim removed 4 bases at V and 1 base at J, leaving 6 bases unmatched. The CDR3 sequence: CASSRKTGTNTEAFF. The CDR3 region has the DNA TGTGCCAGCTCACGGAAGACAGGGACGAACACTGAAGCTTTCTTT. The full variable domain, rest sourced from reference TRBV18 and TRBJ1-1, is NAGVMQNPRHLVRRRGQEARLRCSPMKGHSHVYWYRQLPEEGLKFMVYLQKENIIDESGMPKERFSAEFPKEGPSILRIQQVVRGDSAAYFCASSRKTGTNTEAFFGQGTRLTVV.

J is TRBJ1-1 and V is TRBV2; D is ambiguous. The germline gives CDR1 SNHLY, CDR2 FYNNEI. The CDR3 is made up of 14 amino acids. Trimming pared 0 bases from V and 1 base from J, leaving 6 bases between. The CDR3 sequence is CASSEAGGNTEAFF. The CDR3, as DNA: TGTGCCAGCAGTGAAGCAGGAGGGAACACTGAAGCTTTCTTT.

This clone has a single count. The chain uses TRBV28 and TRBJ1-1; 7 nucleotides match TRBD1. Germline-derived CDR1 and CDR2 are MDHEN and SYDVKM. J was trimmed by 1 base and V by 4 bases; bases with no gene match: 6. This CDR3 has 15 residues. The CDR3, as DNA: TGTGCCAGCAGTTCGCCCAGGGGGGCGAACACTGAAGCTTTCTTT. Translating it yields CASSSPRGANTEAFF.

The V gene is TRBV5-1, the J gene TRBJ2-1; TRBD2 is a possible D gene (7 bases). This CDR3 has 14 residues. V was clipped by 3 bases and J by 7 bases, with 14 bases between them. CDR1 SGHRS and CDR2 YFSETQ come from the germline V gene. The DNA for the CDR3 is TGCGCCAGCAGCTCCCGTCGGGGGGCGAATGAGCAGTTCTTC. It yields the protein CASSSRRGANEQFF. The complete variable domain, with remaining parts taken from reference TRBV5-1 and TRBJ2-1, reads KAGVTQTPRYLIKTRGQQVTLSCSPISGHRSVSWYQQTPGQGLQFLFEYFSETQRNKGNFPGRFSGRQFSNSRSEMNVSTLELGDSALYLCASSSRRGANEQFFGPGTRLTVL.

CDR3 residues: CATSRDIREELFF. The CDR3 DNA reads as TGTGCCACCAGCAGAGATATCCGGGAGGAGCTGTTTTTT. The chain is built from TRBV15 and TRBJ2-2, with D possibly matching TRBD2 (5 bases). Trimming took 0 bases from V and 10 from J, leaving 9 bases between them. The CDR3 runs to 13 residues. Germline CDR1 reads LNHNV; CDR2 reads YYDKDF (reference sequence).

The chain is built from TRBV11-2 and TRBJ2-7, with 7 bases matching TRBD1. This CDR3 comprises 12 residues. Germline V gives CDR1 SGHAT, CDR2 FQNNGV. J was trimmed by 5 bases and V by 5 bases; bases with no gene match: 3. CDR3 in DNA: TGTGCCAGCAGCCGAGACAGGGACGAGCAGTACTTC. Its protein product is CASSRDRDEQYF.

This chain uses TRBV25-1 with TRBJ2-7, with 8 positions matching TRBD1. After removal of 2 bases from V and 6 bases from J, the junction contained 12 bases not matched to a gene. The CDR3 runs 16 residues. Germline CDR1 reads MGHDK; CDR2 reads SYGVNS. The CDR3 region is CASSETPRDRYSEQYF. For the CDR3, the DNA is TGTGCCAGCAGTGAAACTCCCCGGGACAGGTATAGCGAGCAGTACTTC.

The V and J genes are TRBV11-2 and TRBJ1-4; a weak D match, TRBD1 (5 bases). The CDR3 covers 13 residues. Germline CDR1 and CDR2: SGHAT and FQNNGV. V was trimmed by 0 bases and J by 15 bases, leaving 14 bases between them. The CDR3 is CASSLEIAGVLFF. Written as DNA, the CDR3 is TGTGCCAGCAGCTTAGAGATTGCGGGGGTGTTGTTTTTT.

The V call is TRBV6-2 or TRBV6-3, the J call TRBJ2-1; D is perhaps TRBD1 or TRBD2 (5 bases each). CDR3 length: 15 residues. The V end lost 2 bases, the J end lost 2 bases, and 10 bases lay between the germline ends. CDR1 and CDR2 from the germline V gene are MNHEY and SVGEGT. CDR3 DNA: TGTGCCAGCAGTTACCGGGACCCCACCTACAATGAGCAGTTCTTC. It yields the protein CASSYRDPTYNEQFF.

This CDR3 reads CASTNPGQGYNEQFF. CDR3 nucleotides: TGTGCCAGCACTAATCCGGGACAGGGCTACAATGAGCAGTTCTTC. The chain links TRBV6-1 to TRBJ2-1; TRBD1 agrees at 9 bases. J lost 3 bases, V lost 7 bases, and 7 bases had no gene match. The CDR3 is 15 amino acids. Germline values: CDR1 MNHNS, CDR2 SASEGT.

This chain connects TRBV11-2 to TRBJ2-7, with TRBD2 matching over 9 bases. The V gene end was trimmed by 6 bases and the J gene end by 1 base; junction bases not matched to a gene: 4. The germline V gene encodes CDR1 SGHAT and CDR2 FQNNGV. This CDR3 spans 14 amino acids. CDR3 amino acids: CASRIAGASYEQYF. The CDR3 DNA is TGTGCCAGCAGGATAGCGGGGGCATCCTACGAGCAGTACTTC.

J is TRBJ2-3 and V is TRBV11-1, with D possibly matching TRBD1 (6 bases). Germline V gene sequence: CDR1 SGHAT, CDR2 FQDESV (reference sequence). V shed 3 bases and J shed 5 bases, with 15 bases lying between them. This CDR3 region has 15 residues. This CDR3 reads CASSFSGAVGDTQYF. DNA of the CDR3: TGTGCCAGCAGCTTTTCAGGGGCCGTGGGAGATACGCAGTATTTT.

The chain links TRBV19 to TRBJ1-5, with D possibly being TRBD1 (5 bases). Germline CDR1 reads LNHDA; CDR2 reads SQIVND (reference sequence). V was shortened by 3 bases and J by 5 bases, with 26 bases between the two germline ends. This CDR3 is 19 amino acids long. The CDR3 nucleotides read TGTGCCAGTAGTATGGCTCAGGGTCCCCGTCGGAGTCGGTATCAGCCCCAGCATTTT. Amino acid sequence: CASSMAQGPRRSRYQPQHF. The variable domain in full, completed from reference TRBV19 and TRBJ1-5, reads DGGITQSPKYLFRKEGQNVTLSCEQNLNHDAMYWYRQDPGQGLRLIYYSQIVNDFQKGDIAEGYSVSREKKESFPLTVTSAQKNPTAFYLCASSMAQGPRRSRYQPQHFGDGTRLSIL.

The rearrangement joins TRBV27 to TRBJ2-1, with 10 nucleotides matching TRBD2. The CDR3 contains 14 residues. Unmatched junction bases numbered 4, after V lost 5 bases and J lost 6 bases. In germline, CDR1 is MNHEY, CDR2 SMNVEV (reference sequence). The CDR3 sequence: CASSRSGGGNEQFF. The CDR3 nucleotides read TGTGCCAGCAGTCGGAGCGGGGGGGGCAATGAGCAGTTCTTC.

This clone was seen once. V and J are TRBV4-1 and TRBJ2-1, with TRBD2 matching over 8 bases. Trimming took 5 bases from V and 0 from J; bases not matched to a gene: 9. CDR1 is MGHRA and CDR2 is YSYEKL in the germline V gene. CDR3 length: 17 residues. This chain's CDR3 is CASSYGGGGFSYNEQFF. In DNA form, the CDR3 reads TGCGCCAGCAGCTACGGGGGCGGGGGGTTCTCCTACAATGAGCAGTTCTTC.

The gene calls are TRBV24-1 and TRBJ2-3; a possible D gene is TRBD2 (6 bases). The CDR3 has 17 amino acids. The germline V and J ends were trimmed by 3 bases and 4 bases, with 19 bases remaining between them. Germline CDR1 and CDR2: KGHDR and SFDVKD. The CDR3 protein is CATSDRDLASSPDTQYF. The CDR3 bases are TGTGCCACCAGTGATAGGGACTTGGCCTCCTCACCAGATACGCAGTATTTT.

This chain connects TRBV3-1 (or the pseudogene TRBV3-2) to TRBJ2-1, with 14 positions matching TRBD2. This CDR3 is 15 amino acids long. V lost 6 bases, J lost 5 bases, and 3 bases stayed unmatched. Germline-derived CDR1 and CDR2 are LGHDT and YNNKEL (reference sequence). The CDR3 DNA reads as TGTGCCAGCAGAAAGGGACTAGCGGGAGACAATGAGCAGTTCTTC. It translates to CASRKGLAGDNEQFF.

The rearrangement uses TRBV5-1 and TRBJ2-1; D might be TRBD2 (6 bases). V was clipped by 0 bases and J by 8 bases, with 12 bases between them. Germline V CDR1 and CDR2: SGHRS, YFSETQ. CDR3 length equals 14 residues. For the CDR3, the DNA is TGCGCCAGCAGCTTGGTTGGAGGGCCGGATGAGCAGTTCTTC. Translation gives CASSLVGGPDEQFF.

The V gene is TRBV27, the J gene TRBJ1-2, with 9 nucleotides matching TRBD1. V trimming: 6 bases; J trimming: 5 bases; junction bases outside the gene matches: 13. Germline assignment: CDR1 MNHEY and CDR2 SMNVEV (reference sequence). The CDR3 covers 16 residues. The DNA for the CDR3 is TGTGCCAGCAGACGTACCGGGACAGGGTCAGGGTATGGCTACACCTTC. Amino acid sequence: CASRRTGTGSGYGYTF.

The V gene is TRBV19, the J gene TRBJ1-5; D remains ambiguous. Per the germline V gene, CDR1 is LNHDA and CDR2 is SQIVND (reference sequence). V was shortened by 2 bases and J by 5 bases, with 16 bases between the two germline ends. The CDR3 extends over 16 amino acids. CDR3 nucleotides: TGTGCCAGTAGTATAACCTCGGCAGGCCGTTATCAGCCCCAGCATTTT. This sequence encodes CASSITSAGRYQPQHF. Supplemented by reference TRBV19 and TRBJ1-5, the full variable domain reads DGGITQSPKYLFRKEGQNVTLSCEQNLNHDAMYWYRQDPGQGLRLIYYSQIVNDFQKGDIAEGYSVSREKKESFPLTVTSAQKNPTAFYLCASSITSAGRYQPQHFGDGTRLSIL.

J is TRBJ2-1 and V is TRBV24-1; the match to TRBD1 covers 8 bases. J gave up 12 bases and V 4 bases, and 7 bases lay outside the gene matches. CDR1 KGHDR and CDR2 SFDVKD come from the germline V gene. The CDR3 consists of 13 residues. The CDR3 sequence is CATSENRGWRQFF. Written as DNA, the CDR3 is TGTGCCACCAGTGAAAACAGGGGGTGGAGGCAGTTCTTC.

The chain links TRBV7-2 to TRBJ1-1, with 9 bases lining up with TRBD1. CDR1 and CDR2 from the germline V gene are SGHTA and FQGNSA. V shed 3 bases, J shed 0 bases, and the junction held 2 bases outside the gene matches. The CDR3 contains 15 residues. CDR3 region: CASSFDRGLNTEAFF. Here the CDR3 DNA reads TGTGCCAGCAGCTTCGACAGGGGGTTGAACACTGAAGCTTTCTTT.